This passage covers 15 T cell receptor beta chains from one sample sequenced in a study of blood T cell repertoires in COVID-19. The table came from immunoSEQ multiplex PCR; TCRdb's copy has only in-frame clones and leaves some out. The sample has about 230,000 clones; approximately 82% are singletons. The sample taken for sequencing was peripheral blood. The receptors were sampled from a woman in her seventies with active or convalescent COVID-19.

CDR3 amino acids: CASRNSNYGYTF. CDR3 coding DNA: TGTGCCAGTAGAAACTCAAACTATGGCTACACCTTC. The chain is built from TRBV19 and TRBJ1-2; no definite D call. V shed 6 bases and J shed 2 bases, with 7 bases lying between them. From germline, CDR1 is LNHDA and CDR2 SQIVND (reference sequence). CDR3 length: 12 residues.

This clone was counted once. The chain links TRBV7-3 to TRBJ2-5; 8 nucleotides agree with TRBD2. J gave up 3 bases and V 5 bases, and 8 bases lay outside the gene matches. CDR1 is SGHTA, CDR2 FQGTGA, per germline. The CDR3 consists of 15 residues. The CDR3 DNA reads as TGTGCCAGCAGCCCCCGGGGGGGCCCCGAAGAGACCCAGTACTTC. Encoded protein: CASSPRGGPEETQYF. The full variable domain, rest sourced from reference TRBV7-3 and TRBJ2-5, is GAGVSQTPSNKVTEKGKYVELRCDPISGHTALYWYRQSLGQGPEFLIYFQGTGAADDSGLPNDRFFAVRPEGSVSTLKIQRTERGDSAVYLCASSPRGGPEETQYFGPGTRLLVL.

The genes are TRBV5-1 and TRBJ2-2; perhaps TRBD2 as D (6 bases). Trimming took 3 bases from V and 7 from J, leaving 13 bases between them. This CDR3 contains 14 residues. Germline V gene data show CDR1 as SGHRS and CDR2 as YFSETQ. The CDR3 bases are TGCGCCAGCAGCTCGGGACTCGTTCTCGGGGAGCTGTTTTTT. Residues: CASSSGLVLGELFF.

This CDR3 reads CASSERWDTDSEKLFF. In DNA form, the CDR3 reads TGTGCCAGCAGCGAGCGGTGGGACACCGACTCCGAAAAACTGTTTTTT. V gene TRBV9 combines with J gene TRBJ1-4; D is possibly TRBD1 (6 bases). The CDR3 is 16 amino acids. V lost 3 bases to trimming and J lost 8 bases, with 20 bases between them. The germline CDR1 and CDR2 sequences are SGDLS and YYNGEE.

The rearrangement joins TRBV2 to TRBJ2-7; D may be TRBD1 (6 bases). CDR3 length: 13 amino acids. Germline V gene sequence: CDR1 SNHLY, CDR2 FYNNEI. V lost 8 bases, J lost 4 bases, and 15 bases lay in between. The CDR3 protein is CASSDSLRYEQYF. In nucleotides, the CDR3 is TGTGCCAGCTCGGACAGCCTTAGGTACGAGCAGTACTTC.

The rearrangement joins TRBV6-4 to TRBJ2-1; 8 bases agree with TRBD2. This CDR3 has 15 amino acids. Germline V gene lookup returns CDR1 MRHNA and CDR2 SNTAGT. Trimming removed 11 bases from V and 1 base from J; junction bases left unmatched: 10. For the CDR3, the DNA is TGTGCCTGGTCTCCCGGGAGGGAGTCCTACAATGAGCAGTTCTTC. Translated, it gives CAWSPGRESYNEQFF.

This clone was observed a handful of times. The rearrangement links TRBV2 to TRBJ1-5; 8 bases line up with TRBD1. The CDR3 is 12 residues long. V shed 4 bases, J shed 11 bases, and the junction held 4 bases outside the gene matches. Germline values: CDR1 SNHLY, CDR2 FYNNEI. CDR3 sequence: CASSGTGGSQHF. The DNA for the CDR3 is TGTGCCAGCAGTGGTACAGGGGGGTCCCAGCATTTT.

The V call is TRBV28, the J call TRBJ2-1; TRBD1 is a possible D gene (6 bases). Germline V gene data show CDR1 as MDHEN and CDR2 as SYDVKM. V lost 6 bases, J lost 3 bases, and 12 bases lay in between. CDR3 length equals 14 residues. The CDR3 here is CASSGTFNYNEQFF. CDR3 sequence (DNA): TGTGCCAGCAGCGGGACATTCAACTACAATGAGCAGTTCTTC.

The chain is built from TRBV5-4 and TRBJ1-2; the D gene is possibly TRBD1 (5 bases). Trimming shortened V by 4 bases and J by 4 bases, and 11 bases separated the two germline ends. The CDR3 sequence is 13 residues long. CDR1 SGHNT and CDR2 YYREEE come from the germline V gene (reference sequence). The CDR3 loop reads CASSTTEFYGYTF. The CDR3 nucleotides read TGTGCCAGCAGCACGACAGAATTCTATGGCTACACCTTC.

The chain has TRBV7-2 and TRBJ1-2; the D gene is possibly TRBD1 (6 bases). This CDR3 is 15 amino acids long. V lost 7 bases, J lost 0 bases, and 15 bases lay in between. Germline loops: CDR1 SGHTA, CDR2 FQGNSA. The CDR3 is CASIGTGIANYGYTF. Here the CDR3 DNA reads TGTGCCAGCATAGGAACAGGGATAGCTAACTATGGCTACACCTTC.

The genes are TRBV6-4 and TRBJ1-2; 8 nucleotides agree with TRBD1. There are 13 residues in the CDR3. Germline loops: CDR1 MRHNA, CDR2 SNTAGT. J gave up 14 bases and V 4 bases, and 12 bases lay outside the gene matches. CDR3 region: CASSVEGTGSKTF. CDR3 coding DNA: TGTGCCAGCAGTGTGGAGGGGACAGGTTCCAAAACCTTC.

The CDR3 here is CASSSPANNFGGYNEQFF. Written as DNA, the CDR3 is TGTGCCAGCAGTTCCCCCGCCAATAACTTCGGCGGCTACAATGAGCAGTTCTTC. The rearrangement links TRBV28 to TRBJ2-1; D gene unclear. With 4 bases removed from V and 3 bases from J, the gap between germline ends came to 22 bases. This CDR3 comprises 18 residues. In germline, CDR1 is MDHEN, CDR2 SYDVKM. The complete variable domain, with remaining parts taken from reference TRBV28 and TRBJ2-1, reads DVKVTQSSRYLVKRTGEKVFLECVQDMDHENMFWYRQDPGLGLRLIYFSYDVKMKEKGDIPEGYSVSREKKERFSLILESASTNQTSMYLCASSSPANNFGGYNEQFFGPGTRLTVL.

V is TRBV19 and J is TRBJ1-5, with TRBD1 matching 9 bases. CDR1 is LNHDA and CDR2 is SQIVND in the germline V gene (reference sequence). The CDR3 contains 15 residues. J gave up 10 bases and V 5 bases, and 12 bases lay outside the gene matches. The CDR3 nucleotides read TGTGCCAGTAGTTCGGGACAGGGTCAAATCTTCCCCCAGCATTTT. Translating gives CASSSGQGQIFPQHF.

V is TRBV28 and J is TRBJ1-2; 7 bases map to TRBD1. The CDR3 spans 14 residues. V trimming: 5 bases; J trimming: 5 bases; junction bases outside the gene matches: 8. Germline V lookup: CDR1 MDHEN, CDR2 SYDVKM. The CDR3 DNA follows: TGTGCCAGCAGTCCCAGCGACAGGGATTATGGCTACACCTTC. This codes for CASSPSDRDYGYTF.

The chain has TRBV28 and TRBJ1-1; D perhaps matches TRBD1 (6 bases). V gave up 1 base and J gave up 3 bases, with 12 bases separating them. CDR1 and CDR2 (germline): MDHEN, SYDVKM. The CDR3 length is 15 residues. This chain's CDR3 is CASSLSGVRDTEAFF. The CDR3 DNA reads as TGTGCCAGCAGTTTATCAGGGGTCAGGGACACTGAAGCTTTCTTT.